The present T cell receptor beta chain was sequenced within a study of T-cell memory formation after mild COVID-19. Study-wide points: In pre-infection memory, a portion of responding clones appeared, which suggested that cross-reactive memory joined.

TCRdb re-derived calls from the 5' RACE reads in MiXCR, one entry per CDR3 protein. Here the sample spans about 210,000 distinct CDR3 sequences, about 10% being singletons. The sample holds a few counts of this clonotype. The antigen remains undetermined. Germline V gene data show CDR1 as SGHNT and CDR2 as YYREEE (reference sequence). Between the trimmed V and J ends, which lost 5 bases and 2 bases, there was a span of 12 bases. This CDR3 contains 14 residues. The receptor's source is a man between 18 and 29 years old who had mild COVID-19 (a few samples of this study predate the infection). Cell type and time point are not known. The chain has TRBV5-4 and TRBJ2-3; no clear D. Input material: PBMCs or a T cell subset sorted from them (not recorded which). This CDR3 reads CASRPRGPTDTQYF. The CDR3 bases are TGTGCCAGCAGACCCCGTGGACCCACAGATACGCAGTATTTT.